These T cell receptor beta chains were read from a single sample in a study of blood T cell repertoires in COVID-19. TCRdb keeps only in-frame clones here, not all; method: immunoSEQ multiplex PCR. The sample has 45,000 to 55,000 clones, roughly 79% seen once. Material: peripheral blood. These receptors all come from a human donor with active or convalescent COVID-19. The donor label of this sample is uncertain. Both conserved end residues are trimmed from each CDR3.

CDR3aa: ASSLDSTSGSGTQY
j_gene: TRBJ2-3
v_gene: TRBV5-1

CDR3aa: ASSYSGPQPRYGYT
j_gene: TRBJ1-2
v_gene: TRBV6-5

CDR3aa: ASSIYWGTGANVLT
j_gene: TRBJ2-6
v_gene: TRBV19

CDR3aa: ASSQGGPGREAF
j_gene: TRBJ1-1
v_gene: TRBV4-3

CDR3aa: ASSESPSPSEKLF
j_gene: TRBJ1-4
v_gene: TRBV10-2

CDR3aa: ASSLAVEQF
j_gene: TRBJ2-1
v_gene: TRBV5-4

CDR3aa: ASRAGYGNTIY
j_gene: TRBJ1-3
v_gene: TRBV19

CDR3aa: ASTQTGDGYT
j_gene: TRBJ1-2
v_gene: TRBV19

CDR3aa: AISPGLAGGETQY
j_gene: TRBJ2-5
v_gene: TRBV10-3

CDR3aa: ASQGGADGNTIY
j_gene: TRBJ1-3
v_gene: TRBV5-1

CDR3aa: ASSHLGQLHSSYEQY
j_gene: TRBJ2-7
v_gene: TRBV3-1/TRBV3-2

CDR3aa: ASSLVGDSPLH
j_gene: TRBJ1-6
v_gene: TRBV12-3/TRBV12-4

CDR3aa: ASSFGTGDTEAF
j_gene: TRBJ1-1
v_gene: TRBV9

CDR3aa: ASSYNGGMNTEAF
j_gene: TRBJ1-1
v_gene: TRBV6-5

CDR3aa: ASSAPGQGSSYEQY
j_gene: TRBJ2-7
v_gene: TRBV19

CDR3aa: ASSPQRYYEQY
j_gene: TRBJ2-7
v_gene: TRBV7-2

CDR3aa: ASSQGATSSGEQY
j_gene: TRBJ2-7
v_gene: TRBV3-1/TRBV3-2

CDR3aa: ASSVGREMKNIQY
j_gene: TRBJ2-4
v_gene: TRBV11-3

CDR3aa: ASSLLLSGPTNEKLF
j_gene: TRBJ1-4
v_gene: TRBV5-6

CDR3aa: ASSRWTGGYEQY
j_gene: TRBJ2-7
v_gene: TRBV14

CDR3aa: ASSHIPGQGAGGNEKLF
j_gene: TRBJ1-4
v_gene: TRBV4-1

CDR3aa: ASTLTSSYNEQF
j_gene: TRBJ2-1
v_gene: TRBV3-1/TRBV3-2

CDR3aa: ASSRDSAPDTQY
j_gene: TRBJ2-3
v_gene: TRBV18

CDR3aa: ASSDKSRTGNTGELF
j_gene: TRBJ2-2
v_gene: TRBV6-1

CDR3aa: ASSLESGRYNEQF
j_gene: TRBJ2-1
v_gene: TRBV5-4

CDR3aa: ASSPLAGGGELF
j_gene: TRBJ2-2
v_gene: TRBV3-1/TRBV3-2

CDR3aa: ASSTDSSYEQY
j_gene: TRBJ2-7
v_gene: TRBV28

CDR3aa: ASSVGAGTFYNEQF
j_gene: TRBJ2-1
v_gene: TRBV9

CDR3aa: ASSPSTGGGETQY
j_gene: TRBJ2-5
v_gene: TRBV5-4

CDR3aa: AYGGSYEQY
j_gene: TRBJ2-7
v_gene: TRBV6-5

CDR3aa: ASSVDRGNYGYT
j_gene: TRBJ1-2
v_gene: TRBV5-1

CDR3aa: ASSPAGGAYNEQF
j_gene: TRBJ2-1
v_gene: TRBV9

CDR3aa: ATSDLQGKVGNQPQH
j_gene: TRBJ1-5
v_gene: TRBV24-1

CDR3aa: ATDKGAISTGEQF
j_gene: TRBJ2-1
v_gene: TRBV24-1

CDR3aa: ASSPAWADNEKLF
j_gene: TRBJ1-4
v_gene: TRBV7-8

CDR3aa: ASSPGTNNNEQY
j_gene: TRBJ2-7
v_gene: TRBV3-1/TRBV3-2

CDR3aa: ASSVGQGRYTDTQY
j_gene: TRBJ2-3
v_gene: TRBV4-3

CDR3aa: ASSPFAQGAETQY
j_gene: TRBJ2-5
v_gene: TRBV25-1

CDR3aa: ASSRNRGYGYT
j_gene: TRBJ1-2
v_gene: TRBV3-1/TRBV3-2

CDR3aa: ASRTGEHEQY
j_gene: TRBJ2-7
v_gene: TRBV7-3

CDR3aa: ASSSQGPYEQY
j_gene: TRBJ2-7
v_gene: TRBV6-5

CDR3aa: ASSSPTGDNQPQH
j_gene: TRBJ1-5
v_gene: TRBV7-4

CDR3aa: ASSQVSGGRSGNTIY
j_gene: TRBJ1-3
v_gene: TRBV4-1

CDR3aa: ASSPDRVPYT
j_gene: TRBJ1-2
v_gene: TRBV18

CDR3aa: ASSSGQGRGTGELF
j_gene: TRBJ2-2
v_gene: TRBV9

CDR3aa: SAINTGRRSGNTIY
j_gene: TRBJ1-3
v_gene: TRBV29-1

CDR3aa: ASSLALAARTGELF
j_gene: TRBJ2-2
v_gene: TRBV5-1

CDR3aa: ASSSSGGRYEQY
j_gene: TRBJ2-7
v_gene: TRBV19

CDR3aa: ASKSGTDNEKLF
j_gene: TRBJ1-4
v_gene: TRBV2

CDR3aa: ASSFDRDYNEQF
j_gene: TRBJ2-1
v_gene: TRBV27

CDR3aa: ASSILLAGRTDTQY
j_gene: TRBJ2-3
v_gene: TRBV19

CDR3aa: ASSLAGTGGNQPQH
j_gene: TRBJ1-5
v_gene: TRBV7-9

CDR3aa: ASSQGDSTFYNEQF
j_gene: TRBJ2-1
v_gene: TRBV3-1/TRBV3-2

CDR3aa: ASITPGTSGFYNEQF
j_gene: TRBJ2-1
v_gene: TRBV28

CDR3aa: ASSPRLAGPDSANVLT
j_gene: TRBJ2-6
v_gene: TRBV18

CDR3aa: ASSEAGVGEQF
j_gene: TRBJ2-1
v_gene: TRBV6-1

CDR3aa: ATSRDSYNQPQH
j_gene: TRBJ1-5
v_gene: TRBV24-1